A few counts support the clone carrying this TCR beta chain. Losses at the gene ends were 2 bases for V and 6 bases for J; bases not matched to a gene: 2. The germline gives CDR1 SGHTA, CDR2 FQGTGA. The CDR3 spans 14 residues. The sample is drawn from a study of blood T cell repertoires in COVID-19. Background on the study: Whether acute or convalescent, the COVID-19 samples came from the United States, Italy and Spain.

Produced via immunoSEQ multiplex PCR; TCRdb's table is partial and in-frame only. The profile shows around 94,000 clones, about 80% of them singletons. Sample: peripheral blood. The source of this sequence is a human donor in a cohort sampled during active COVID-19. The chain recombines TRBV7-3 with TRBJ2-7; 12 bases agree with TRBD1. The CDR3 is CASSLPGQGAEQYF. The CDR3 region has the DNA TGTGCCAGCAGCTTACCGGGACAGGGGGCCGAGCAGTACTTC.